Listed here are 22 T cell receptor beta chains from one sample, sequenced in a study of PD-1 blockade in classical Hodgkin lymphoma. Clones were sequenced by immunoSEQ multiplex PCR, and TCRdb holds only the in-frame ones, with some missing. Of 150,000 or so clones in the sample, around 84% were seen once. Brentuximab vedotin exposure varied, and every patient relapsed after autologous stem cell transplantation. Material: peripheral blood mononuclear cells (PBMCs), obtained before the second cycle of nivolumab. All receptors derive from a human donor with classical Hodgkin lymphoma.

The chain links TRBV7-6 to TRBJ2-7, with D possibly being TRBD1 (6 bases). Per the germline V gene, CDR1 is SGHVS and CDR2 is FNYEAQ. Trimming took off 1 base at V and 2 bases at J, with 9 bases between the two ends. There are 14 residues in the CDR3. The CDR3 loop reads CASSLGAGAYEQYF. The CDR3 DNA is TGTGCCAGCAGCTTAGGTGCAGGGGCCTACGAGCAGTACTTC.

This sequence joins TRBV6-5 and TRBJ1-1; 12 positions match TRBD1. The junction had 5 bases not matched to a gene; V was cut back by 0 bases and J by 6 bases. Germline CDR1 reads MNHEY; CDR2 reads SVGAGI. The CDR3 has 16 residues. CDR3 loop: CASSYSSGTGGPEAFF. CDR3 in DNA: TGTGCCAGCAGTTACTCCTCCGGGACAGGGGGCCCTGAAGCTTTCTTT.

The rearrangement joins TRBV28 to TRBJ2-1; TRBD1 matches 12 bases. The V and J ends lost 0 bases and 7 bases, in that order; junction bases with no gene match: 4. CDR1 is MDHEN and CDR2 is SYDVKM in the germline V gene. CDR3 length: 16 amino acids. The CDR3 protein is CASSLWGQGAKNEQFF. The DNA for the CDR3 is TGTGCCAGCAGTTTATGGGGACAGGGGGCAAAGAATGAGCAGTTCTTC.

This CDR3 reads CASSRQESTDTQYF. CDR3 DNA sequence: TGCGCCAGCAGCCGACAGGAGAGCACAGATACGCAGTATTTT. The chain uses TRBV4-1 and TRBJ2-3; tentatively, D is TRBD1 (6 bases). The CDR3 covers 14 residues. Trimming took 4 bases from V and 0 from J, leaving 8 bases between them. Germline V gene data show CDR1 as MGHRA and CDR2 as YSYEKL.

This rearrangement joins TRBV7-2 to TRBJ2-3, with D hard to call. The CDR3 has 14 amino acids. V was shortened by 4 bases and J by 7 bases, with 15 bases between the two germline ends. CDR1 SGHTA and CDR2 FQGNSA come from the germline V gene. The CDR3 DNA follows: TGTGCCAGCAGCTCCGTGGGTGGTTCGTATACGCAGTATTTT. Residues: CASSSVGGSYTQYF.

J is TRBJ2-1 and V is TRBV11-2; the D gene could be TRBD1 or TRBD2 (5 bases each). This CDR3 has 15 residues. The germline V and J ends were trimmed by 5 bases and 3 bases, with 14 bases remaining between them. Germline assignment: CDR1 SGHAT and CDR2 FQNNGV. Here the CDR3 DNA reads TGTGCCAGCAGCCCTAGGGACCTTCTCTACAATGAGCAGTTCTTC. Translation gives CASSPRDLLYNEQFF.

The gene calls are TRBV6-5 and TRBJ2-5, with 12 bases aligning to TRBD2. The CDR3 loop spans 15 amino acids. After removal of 6 bases from V and 4 bases from J, the junction contained 6 bases not matched to a gene. Germline V gene data show CDR1 as MNHEY and CDR2 as SVGAGI. The CDR3 protein is CASRYRLAGVETQYF. DNA for the CDR3: TGTGCCAGCAGATACAGACTAGCGGGAGTAGAGACCCAGTACTTC.

This chain uses TRBV6-5 with TRBJ2-1, with 7 positions matching TRBD2. Germline CDR1 is MNHEY and CDR2 is SVGAGI. V shed 3 bases, J shed 5 bases, and the junction held 10 bases outside the gene matches. The length of the CDR3 is 16 residues. The CDR3 protein is CASSYKWEGFHNEQFF. The CDR3 coding sequence is TGTGCCAGCAGTTATAAGTGGGAGGGCTTCCACAATGAGCAGTTCTTC.

This chain uses TRBV7-2 with TRBJ2-3; D possibly corresponds to TRBD1 (6 bases). Trimming removed 5 bases at V and 3 bases at J, with 15 bases between. The CDR3 sequence is 15 residues long. From germline, CDR1 is SGHTA and CDR2 FQGNSA. Here the CDR3 DNA reads TGTGCCAGCAGCCCCCGACAGGTCACGACAGATACGCAGTATTTT. Encoded protein: CASSPRQVTTDTQYF.

This clone was detected only a few times. V gene TRBV10-3 combines with J gene TRBJ2-3; perhaps TRBD2 as D (6 bases). V gave up 5 bases and J gave up 11 bases, with 17 bases separating them. Germline V gene sequence: CDR1 ENHRY, CDR2 SYGVKD. This CDR3 has 13 residues. CDR3 sequence: CAISRVGSAGQYF. CDR3 DNA sequence: TGTGCCATCAGTCGAGTCGGGAGTGCAGGGCAGTATTTT.

A few counts support this clone. This rearrangement joins TRBV5-1 to TRBJ2-3; 10 nucleotides agree with TRBD2. This CDR3 spans 15 amino acids. The germline gives CDR1 SGHRS, CDR2 YFSETQ. The V segment lost 5 bases and the J segment 2 bases; nucleotides outside the gene matches: 5. CDR3 sequence (DNA): TGCGCCAGCAGTGGGACTAGCGTTGCCACAGATACGCAGTATTTT. Amino acids: CASSGTSVATDTQYF.

The chain employs TRBV6-1 and TRBJ2-5; no firm D call. The CDR3 runs 16 residues. Germline V gives CDR1 MNHNS, CDR2 SASEGT. Trimming stripped 0 bases from V and 2 bases from J, with 13 bases between. CDR3 in amino acids: CASSEAHGSLQETQYF. The CDR3 nucleotides read TGTGCCAGCAGTGAAGCGCACGGTTCGCTACAAGAGACCCAGTACTTC.

This clone appeared a single time. CDR3 sequence: CASSDRDRGVETQYF. The CDR3 DNA sequence: TGTGCCAGCAGTGACCGGGACAGGGGCGTAGAGACCCAGTACTTC. This chain uses TRBV25-1 with TRBJ2-5; 10 bases are shared with TRBD1. This CDR3 comprises 15 residues. Per the germline V gene, CDR1 is MGHDK and CDR2 is SYGVNS. V was pared by 3 bases and J by 4 bases, with 5 bases of the junction left unmatched.

This chain connects TRBV6-6 to TRBJ1-1; the D gene is possibly TRBD1 (5 bases). The ends were cut back, 5 bases at V and 4 bases at J, with 14 bases in the middle. Germline assignment: CDR1 MNHNY and CDR2 SVGAGI (reference sequence). The CDR3 is made up of 14 amino acids. CDR3 coding DNA: TGTGCCAGCAGTACCACAGGAGGGGCCACTGAAGCTTTCTTT. Translating gives CASSTTGGATEAFF.

J is TRBJ1-2 and V is TRBV18; D is ambiguous. Between the trimmed V and J ends, which lost 3 bases and 0 bases, there was a span of 14 bases. CDR3 length: 16 residues. Per germline, CDR1 KGHSH and CDR2 LQKENI. The CDR3 is CASSPVQSYPNYGYTF. In DNA, the CDR3 is TGTGCCAGCTCACCGGTACAGTCCTACCCTAACTATGGCTACACCTTC. The variable domain in full, with the rest retrieved from reference TRBV18 and TRBJ1-2, is NAGVMQNPRHLVRRRGQEARLRCSPMKGHSHVYWYRQLPEEGLKFMVYLQKENIIDESGMPKERFSAEFPKEGPSILRIQQVVRGDSAAYFCASSPVQSYPNYGYTFGSGTRLTVV.

The chain carries TRBV6-1 and TRBJ1-1; D gene unclear. The length of the CDR3 is 14 residues. CDR1 is MNHNS and CDR2 is SASEGT in the germline V gene. Trimming pared 2 bases from V and 4 bases from J, leaving 11 bases between. Here the CDR3 DNA reads TGTGCCAGCAGTGAAATCGGAGGGAGCACTGAAGCTTTCTTT. Translated: CASSEIGGSTEAFF.

This chain uses TRBV28 with TRBJ1-1; no firm D call. Trimming pared 6 bases from V and 1 base from J, leaving 12 bases between. Germline V gene lookup returns CDR1 MDHEN and CDR2 SYDVKM. CDR3 size: 14 residues. The CDR3 DNA sequence: TGTGCCAGCAGCCCGAAACTAAAGAACACTGAAGCTTTCTTT. This encodes CASSPKLKNTEAFF.

The chain recombines TRBV23-1 with TRBJ2-3; possibly TRBD2 for D (7 bases). TRBV23-1 is filed as an ORF, its function uncertain. V lost 3 bases and J lost 3, with 16 bases in between. CDR3 length: 16 amino acids. The CDR3 protein is CASSHAEAGATDTQYF. The CDR3 DNA sequence: TGCGCCAGCAGTCACGCCGAGGCGGGGGCGACAGATACGCAGTATTTT.

The chain recombines TRBV7-6 with TRBJ2-3, with 10 bases aligning to TRBD2. In germline, CDR1 is SGHVS, CDR2 FNYEAQ. J gave up 8 bases and V 5 bases, and 7 bases lay outside the gene matches. CDR3 length equals 14 residues. CDR3 bases: TGTGCCAGCAGCGTAACTAGCGGGGCGGGTACGCAGTATTTT. Residues: CASSVTSGAGTQYF. The variable domain in full, with the rest retrieved from reference TRBV7-6 and TRBJ2-3, is GAGVSQSPRYKVTKRGQDVALRCDPISGHVSLYWYRQALGQGPEFLTYFNYEAQQDKSGLPNDRFSAERPEGSISTLTIQRTEQRDSAMYRCASSVTSGAGTQYFGPGTRLTVL.

V usage is TRBV27 and J usage is TRBJ2-1, with TRBD1 matching over 7 bases. Germline trimming cut 10 bases from V and 3 bases from J; bases unmatched to any gene: 9. Germline V lookup: CDR1 MNHEY, CDR2 SMNVEV (reference sequence). The CDR3 covers 14 residues. Here the CDR3 reads CATEDRFGYNEQFF. CDR3 nucleotides: TGTGCCACCGAGGACAGGTTCGGCTACAATGAGCAGTTCTTC.

The chain uses TRBV7-8 and TRBJ1-5; D is uncertain. V lost 4 bases and J lost 2, with 18 bases in between. CDR1 and CDR2 (germline): SGHVS, FQNEAQ. This CDR3 has 17 amino acids. This CDR3 reads CASSSLSIDGGNQPQHF. CDR3 nucleotides: TGTGCCAGCAGCTCCCTCTCCATTGATGGCGGCAATCAGCCCCAGCATTTT.

The chain has TRBV6-5 and TRBJ1-6; D remains unclear. CDR3 size: 13 residues. Trimming took 5 bases from V and 8 from J, leaving 10 bases between them. Germline CDR1 and CDR2: MNHEY and SVGAGI. The CDR3: CASSRAAYSPLHF. The CDR3, as DNA: TGTGCCAGCAGTAGGGCGGCTTATTCACCCCTCCACTTT.